A single sample gave rise to the 29 T cell receptor beta chains below, sequenced in a study of CD8+CD57+ T cells in acquired aplastic anemia. For CDR3 and TCR beta VDJ profiling, genomic DNA was the template used. TCRdb re-derived calls from the reads in MiXCR, one entry per CDR3 protein. The table records under 200,000 distinct CDR3 sequences, under 50% of them present only once. Individuals selected for sequencing had exhibited CD8+CD57+ cell expansion on flow cytometry. The source material was sorted CD4+, CD8+, or CD8+CD57+ T cells (not recorded which) from PBMCs. The receptor set was obtained from a human donor with aplastic anemia.

The sample holds a few counts of this clonotype. The J gene is TRBJ1-1, the V gene TRBV29-1; D might be TRBD1 (6 bases). The germline V and J ends were trimmed by 7 bases and 0 bases, with 15 bases remaining between them. Germline V CDR1 and CDR2: SQVTM, ANQGSEA. CDR3 size: 14 residues. The CDR3 nucleotides read TGCAGCGCCGCCCGGACAGTGATGAACACTGAAGCTTTCTTT. It yields the protein CSAARTVMNTEAFF.

V is TRBV20-1 and J is TRBJ1-6; D perhaps matches TRBD1 (6 bases). The CDR3 length is 15 residues. Germline V gene sequence: CDR1 DFQATT, CDR2 SNEGSKA (reference sequence). Trimming removed 3 bases at V and 7 bases at J, with 16 bases between. CDR3 nucleotide sequence: TGCAGTGCTAGGGAGCGGGGGGCCAGCAATTCACCCCTCCACTTT. It translates to CSARERGASNSPLHF.

The chain combines TRBV20-1 with TRBJ2-7, with 10 bases matching TRBD2. Germline V gene lookup returns CDR1 DFQATT and CDR2 SNEGSKA (reference sequence). The CDR3 has 13 amino acids. Trimming cost V 3 bases and J 3 bases; bases outside gene matches: 2. The CDR3 loop is CSASLAGGYEQYF. CDR3 DNA sequence: TGCAGTGCTAGTTTAGCGGGAGGCTACGAGCAGTACTTC.

As for this clonotype: A much larger clone differs by one base, so this may be a read error. The CDR3 DNA is TGTGCCAGCAGCTTAGGGGCTAAGGCCACAGATACGCAGTATTTT. Translating gives CASSLGAKATDTQYF. The chain is built from TRBV7-2 and TRBJ2-3; no clear D gene. Trimming stripped 1 base from V and 2 bases from J, with 10 bases between. This CDR3 spans 15 amino acids. Germline CDR1 SGHTA, CDR2 FQGNSA.

This clonotype appeared once. The junction departs from germline at one end; a sequencing error may be responsible. V is TRBV29-1 and J is TRBJ2-1; TRBD1 matches at 9 bases. The CDR3 consists of 14 residues. Germline values: CDR1 SQVTM, CDR2 ANQGSEA. CDR3: CSVVIQGARNEQFF. Here the CDR3 DNA reads TGCAGTGTTGTCATACAGGGGGCGCGGAATGAGCAGTTCTTC.

This clonotype came up many times. The chain employs TRBV5-4 and TRBJ2-3, with 11 bases that match TRBD2. Germline V gene sequence: CDR1 SGHNT, CDR2 YYREEE (reference sequence). The CDR3 contains 17 residues. With V trimmed by 4 bases and J by 3 bases, 10 bases remained unmatched. The DNA of the CDR3 is TGTGCCAGCAGCGGAGGAAGACTAGCGGGAAAAACAGATACGCAGTATTTT. It specifies CASSGGRLAGKTDTQYF.

This clonotype showed up just a few times. The chain is built from TRBV24-1 and TRBJ2-1; 7 nucleotides agree with TRBD1. After removal of 3 bases from V and 6 bases from J, the junction contained 10 bases not matched to a gene. This CDR3 is built from 16 residues. CDR1 KGHDR and CDR2 SFDVKD come from the germline V gene. The CDR3 DNA sequence: TGTGCCACCAGTGATCGGACAGGCGTCGGGATCAATGAGCAGTTCTTC. It translates to CATSDRTGVGINEQFF.

In this sample, this clonotype turned up a few times. This chain uses TRBV27 with TRBJ1-4, with 10 bases matching TRBD1. Germline V CDR1 and CDR2: MNHEY, SMNVEV (reference sequence). The CDR3 is 15 amino acids. With V trimmed by 6 bases and J by 6 bases, 7 bases remained unmatched. The CDR3 coding sequence is TGTGCCAGCAGCACTCGACAGGGGGCGGATGAAAAACTGTTTTTT. Its protein is CASSTRQGADEKLFF.

This clonotype was observed at least ten times. The chain recombines TRBV9 with TRBJ1-4, with 7 nucleotides matching TRBD1. The CDR3 contains 16 residues. The germline gives CDR1 SGDLS, CDR2 YYNGEE. V lost 2 bases, J lost 4 bases, and 8 bases stayed unmatched. This CDR3 is CASSVGSGQSNEKLFF. The CDR3 DNA sequence: TGTGCCAGCAGCGTCGGCTCGGGACAGAGTAATGAAAAACTGTTTTTT.

The V gene is TRBV20-1, the J gene TRBJ1-2; weak D call: TRBD1 (6 bases). Germline values: CDR1 DFQATT, CDR2 SNEGSKA (reference sequence). This CDR3 contains 16 residues. Trimming left V 0 bases short and J 8 bases short, with 22 bases between. Here the CDR3 DNA reads TGCAGTGCTAGAGATCTCCGGGACACTTCACGGGGCGGCTACACCTTC. This sequence encodes CSARDLRDTSRGGYTF.

V gene TRBV7-3 combines with J gene TRBJ1-1, with TRBD1 identical over 7 bases. V trimming: 1 base; J trimming: 4 bases; junction bases outside the gene matches: 3. The CDR3 sequence is 14 residues long. CDR1 SGHTA and CDR2 FQGTGA come from the germline V gene. CDR3 DNA: TGTGCCAGCAGCTTAAACCCAGGGGGCACTGAAGCTTTCTTT. Translating it yields CASSLNPGGTEAFF.

In this sample, this clonotype turned up many times. The chain uses TRBV20-1 and TRBJ2-3; TRBD2 agrees at 9 bases. The J segment lost 0 bases and the V segment lost 5 bases, leaving 3 bases of the junction unmatched. The germline gives CDR1 DFQATT, CDR2 SNEGSKA (reference sequence). This CDR3 is built from 14 residues. The CDR3 nucleotides read TGCAGTGCTGGACTAGCGACTAGCACAGATACGCAGTATTTT. It specifies CSAGLATSTDTQYF.

About this clonotype: A much larger clone lies a single base off, so this may be a read error. This rearrangement joins TRBV20-1 to TRBJ2-3, with D perhaps matching TRBD2 (5 bases). The CDR3 runs to 17 residues. Germline assignment: CDR1 DFQATT and CDR2 SNEGSKA (reference sequence). The CDR3 bases are TGCAGTGTTAGAGATTTGCTAGCAGAACCTAGCACAGATACGCAGTATTTT. It translates to CSVRDLLAEPSTDTQYF.

In its sample, this clonotype was seen many times. CDR3 sequence reads: CASSSGLAGVTQYF. CDR3 DNA: TGTGCCAGCAGCTCGGGACTAGCGGGGGTGACCCAGTACTTC. The chain combines TRBV9 with TRBJ2-5; 14 positions match TRBD2. Germline V gives CDR1 SGDLS, CDR2 YYNGEE. V lost 4 bases and J lost 7; bases outside the gene matches: 3. The CDR3 contains 14 residues.

There are many counts of this clonotype. This chain links TRBV7-9 with TRBJ2-5; D possibly corresponds to TRBD1 (6 bases). V dropped 3 bases and J dropped 5 bases, with 10 bases sitting between them. CDR1 SEHNR and CDR2 FQNEAQ come from the germline V gene (reference sequence). The length of the CDR3 is 13 residues. DNA for the CDR3: TGTGCCAGCAGCTTTTCCCAGGGGGAGACCCAGTACTTC. It is translated as CASSFSQGETQYF.

V gene TRBV7-9 combines with J gene TRBJ2-5; TRBD1 or TRBD2 may be the D gene (5 bases each). Germline CDR1 reads SEHNR; CDR2 reads FQNEAQ (reference sequence). The CDR3 is 17 residues long. Trimming took 3 bases from V and 2 from J, leaving 19 bases between them. CDR3 nucleotide sequence: TGTGCCAGCAGCTTGGACCAGTTTCGGGACGCACAAGAGACCCAGTACTTC. It yields the protein CASSLDQFRDAQETQYF. Supplemented by reference TRBV7-9 and TRBJ2-5, the full variable domain reads DTGVSQNPRHKITKRGQNVTFRCDPISEHNRLYWYRQTLGQGPEFLTYFQNEAQLEKSRLLSDRFSAERPKGSFSTLEIQRTEQGDSAMYLCASSLDQFRDAQETQYFGPGTRLLVL.

Turning to this clonotype: A much bigger clone sits one base away, suggesting this may be a read error. The chain couples TRBV11-1 to TRBJ2-1, with 14 bases identical to TRBD2. CDR1 is SGHAT, CDR2 FQDESV, per germline (reference sequence). V was clipped by 3 bases and J by 16 bases; unmatched bases: 11. The CDR3 runs to 15 residues. The CDR3 region is CASSFPGLAGAKRFF. In nucleotides, the CDR3 is TGTGCCAGCAGCTTCCCGGGACTAGCGGGAGCAAAACGATTCTTC.

The chain employs TRBV29-1 and TRBJ1-2; D uncertain. The germline V gene has CDR1 SQVTM and CDR2 ANQGSEA. The CDR3 is made up of 13 amino acids. V shed 4 bases and J shed 4 bases, with 13 bases lying between them. The CDR3 DNA reads as TGCAGCGTTGTCGGAGATCTACTCTATGGCTACACCTTC. Protein product: CSVVGDLLYGYTF.

The chain recombines TRBV19 with TRBJ1-3; 9 bases fit TRBD1. The germline gives CDR1 LNHDA, CDR2 SQIVND (reference sequence). The CDR3 spans 15 residues. J was trimmed by 3 bases and V by 5 bases; bases with no gene match: 5. This CDR3 reads CASSLGTGFGNTIYF. The CDR3 region has the DNA TGTGCCAGTAGTTTGGGGACAGGGTTTGGAAACACCATATATTTT.

The sample holds many counts of this clonotype. At one end, the junction sequence differs from germline, possibly due to a read error. The genes are TRBV20-1 and TRBJ1-2; no clear D gene. The CDR3 runs to 11 residues. Germline values: CDR1 DFQATT, CDR2 SNEGSKA (reference sequence). CDR3 nucleotide sequence: TGCAGCGCTACTGGCGGCTATGGCTACACCTTC. Encoded protein: CSATGGYGYTF.

This chain uses TRBV19 with TRBJ2-1; the match to TRBD2 covers 10 bases. The J segment lost 5 bases and the V segment lost 9 bases, leaving 7 bases of the junction unmatched. The CDR3 loop spans 14 amino acids. Germline values: CDR1 LNHDA, CDR2 SQIVND (reference sequence). The CDR3 sequence: CASSGRAWDNEQFF. CDR3 nucleotides: TGTGCCAGCAGCGGGAGGGCCTGGGACAATGAGCAGTTCTTC.

A remark on this clonotype: Just one base apart from a much larger clone, this may be a read error. The rearrangement links TRBV12-3 or TRBV12-4 to TRBJ2-1; D may match TRBD1 or TRBD2 (7 bases each). CDR3 size: 11 residues. CDR3 in amino acids: CAGSSGGADFF. CDR3 in DNA: TGTGCCGGCAGTTCAGGGGGGGCCGATTTCTTC.

The table lists this clonotype with a few counts. The chain carries TRBV29-1 and TRBJ1-1; tentatively, D is TRBD1 (5 bases). V lost 6 bases and J lost 1, with 12 bases in between. The CDR3 contains 13 residues. Germline loops: CDR1 SQVTM, CDR2 ANQGSEA. This CDR3 is CSVRSRENTEAFF. The CDR3 nucleotides are TGCAGCGTGAGGTCCAGGGAGAACACTGAAGCTTTCTTT.

This clonotype occurred many times. The chain uses TRBV2 and TRBJ2-7; D possibly uses TRBD1 or TRBD2 (6 bases each). The CDR3 totals 14 residues. The V end lost 9 bases, the J end lost 0 bases, and 15 bases lay between the germline ends. Looked up from germline, CDR1 is SNHLY and CDR2 is FYNNEI. The CDR3 region is CARGPGAFSYEQYF. The CDR3 DNA reads TGTGCCAGGGGTCCGGGGGCCTTCTCCTACGAGCAGTACTTC.

This sequence joins TRBV7-8 and TRBJ1-1; no clear D. V was pared by 5 bases and J by 5 bases, with 12 bases between. CDR1 is SGHVS, CDR2 FQNEAQ, per germline. The CDR3 is 13 amino acids. The CDR3 DNA reads as TGTGCCAGCAGCCCACAAGTTCGGACTGAAGCTTTCTTT. Translated, it gives CASSPQVRTEAFF.

The chain couples TRBV24-1 to TRBJ2-6, with 9 bases aligning to TRBD1. Germline V CDR1 and CDR2: KGHDR, SFDVKD. Trimming cost V 4 bases and J 3 bases; bases outside gene matches: 3. CDR3 length: 16 residues. The CDR3 nucleotides are TGTGCCACCAGTGACCGGACAGGGGATGGGGCCAACGTCCTGACTTTC. It yields the protein CATSDRTGDGANVLTF.

This chain links TRBV6-5 with TRBJ1-1; D remains ambiguous. Trimming cost V 3 bases and J 7 bases, with 12 bases left between them. The CDR3 sequence is 13 residues long. Per the germline V gene, CDR1 is MNHEY and CDR2 is SVGAGI. The CDR3 spells CASSYWVEGEAFF. CDR3 DNA: TGTGCCAGCAGTTATTGGGTAGAGGGTGAAGCTTTCTTT.

This clonotype was counted ten times or more. V is TRBV6-1 and J is TRBJ2-5; tentative D call: TRBD1 (6 bases). The CDR3 runs 14 residues. Germline CDR1 is MNHNS and CDR2 is SASEGT. V was clipped by 6 bases and J by 0 bases, with 11 bases between them. CDR3 coding DNA: TGTGCCAGCAGCGGACAGTCCTACCAAGAGACCCAGTACTTC. Protein sequence: CASSGQSYQETQYF.

The V gene is TRBV12-3 or TRBV12-4, the J gene TRBJ1-2; possible D gene TRBD1, 6 bases. This CDR3 has 14 residues. V shed 6 bases and J shed 1 base, with 12 bases lying between them. CDR3 DNA sequence: TGTGCCAGCAGGCAGGGGACCTATAACTATGGCTACACCTTC. This gives the protein CASRQGTYNYGYTF.